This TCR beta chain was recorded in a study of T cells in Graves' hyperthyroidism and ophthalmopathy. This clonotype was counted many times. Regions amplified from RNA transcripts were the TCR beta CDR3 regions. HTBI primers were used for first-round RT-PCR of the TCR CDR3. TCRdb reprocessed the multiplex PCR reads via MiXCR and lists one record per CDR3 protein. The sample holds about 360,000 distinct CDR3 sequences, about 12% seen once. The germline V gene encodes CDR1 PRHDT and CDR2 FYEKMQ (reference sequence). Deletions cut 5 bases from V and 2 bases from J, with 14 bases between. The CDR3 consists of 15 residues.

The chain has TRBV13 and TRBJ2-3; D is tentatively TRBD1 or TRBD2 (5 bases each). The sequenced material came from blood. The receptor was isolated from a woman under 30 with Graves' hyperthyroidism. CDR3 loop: CASSLRDQLTDTQYF. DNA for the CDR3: TGTGCCAGCAGCCTCCGGGACCAGCTCACAGATACGCAGTATTTT.